This TCR beta chain was identified in a study of cytomegalovirus exposure and HLA in healthy donors. Study-wide points: There were 150 to 200 TCR beta chains listed as cytomegalovirus-associated.

Details on this clone: Its antigen is not identified.

The PCR had 60 Vbeta and 13 Jbeta primers. Profiling relied on immunoSEQ multiplex PCR, and the TCRdb table lists in-frame clones only, not all of them. The sample has around 200,000 clones, approximately 80% seen once. Germline assignment: CDR1 SGHRS and CDR2 YFSETQ. The ends lost 3 bases at V and 1 base at J; junction bases unmatched: 2. The CDR3 has 15 residues. The sequenced material came from PBMCs. This clonotype originated in a man in his forties or fifties in good health and CMV-seronegative. V and J are TRBV5-1 and TRBJ2-3, with TRBD1 matching over 10 bases. CDR3 amino acids: CASSYGQGGTDTQYF. The CDR3 DNA reads TGCGCCAGCAGCTACGGACAGGGGGGCACAGATACGCAGTATTTT.